The 12 T cell receptor beta chains below all came from one sample that was sequenced in a study of spatial heterogeneity in lung cancer. TCRdb used MiXCR to reprocess the 5' RACE reads, holding one entry per CDR3 protein. The profile shows tens of thousands of distinct CDR3 sequences, about 14% of them singletons. Stated time point: sample taken at primary tumor resection. Sequencing covered unsorted whole RNA taken from tumor, nontumor lung or frozen PBMC. The sequenced sample was PBMCs, obtained at surgery. These receptors originate from a male donor with early-stage non-small cell lung cancer.

This clonotype appeared a few times. The chain recombines TRBV6-5 with TRBJ2-7, with a weak D call TRBD2 (7 bases). V shed 5 bases and J shed 5 bases, with 16 bases lying between them. From germline, CDR1 is MNHEY and CDR2 SVGAGI. This CDR3 has 14 residues. This chain's CDR3 is CASSPFAGAHEQYF. DNA of the CDR3: TGTGCCAGCAGTCCTTTTGCGGGGGCCCACGAGCAGTACTTC.

This sequence joins TRBV28 and TRBJ2-7; TRBD2 matches at 9 bases. The length of the CDR3 is 16 residues. Per germline, CDR1 MDHEN and CDR2 SYDVKM. Trimming at V came to 0 bases and at J to 0 bases, leaving 3 bases not matched to a gene. Here the CDR3 DNA reads TGTGCCAGCAGTTTATGGGCTAGCGGGAACTCCTACGAGCAGTACTTC. Protein sequence: CASSLWASGNSYEQYF.

The chain carries TRBV20-1 and TRBJ1-1, with a weak D call TRBD1 (6 bases). V was clipped by 6 bases and J by 0 bases, with 20 bases between them. The CDR3 sequence is 16 residues long. Germline CDR1 is DFQATT and CDR2 is SNEGSKA (reference sequence). The CDR3 bases are TGCAGTGCAAAACGACAGGCCGTGGACTTGAACACTGAAGCTTTCTTT. This translates into CSAKRQAVDLNTEAFF.

The chain employs TRBV29-1 and TRBJ1-5, with a weak D call TRBD1 (5 bases). The CDR3 has 13 amino acids. Trimming took off 6 bases at V and 1 base at J, with 10 bases between the two ends. In germline, CDR1 is SQVTM, CDR2 ANQGSEA. The CDR3 sequence is CSVAGTSNQPQHF. The CDR3 region has the DNA TGCAGCGTCGCAGGGACCAGCAATCAGCCCCAGCATTTT.

This clonotype was seen ten or more times. This sequence joins TRBV11-2 and TRBJ2-5, with D perhaps matching TRBD1 (5 bases). Germline CDR1 and CDR2: SGHAT and FQNNGV. Trimming pared 5 bases from V and 2 bases from J, leaving 9 bases between. The CDR3 is 13 amino acids. CDR3 DNA: TGTGCCAGCAGCCGACAGCCTCAAGAGACCCAGTACTTC. Translated, it gives CASSRQPQETQYF.

A word on this clonotype: This may come from a read error, since a much larger clone is one base off. The chain is built from TRBV18 and TRBJ2-3; TRBD1 is a possible D gene (5 bases). Deletions cut 0 bases from V and 7 bases from J, with 8 bases between. This CDR3 is 13 amino acids long. Germline values: CDR1 KGHSH, CDR2 LQKENI. This CDR3 reads CASSPPGRHTQYF. CDR3 DNA: TGTGCCAGCTCACCACCGGGGCGGCATACGCAGTATTTT. The variable domain in full, with the rest retrieved from reference TRBV18 and TRBJ2-3, is NAGVMQNPRHLVRRRGQEARLRCSPMKGHSHVYWYRQLPEEGLKFMVYLQKENIIDESGMPKERFSAEFPKEGPSILRIQQVVRGDSAAYFCASSPPGRHTQYFGPGTRLTVL.

The table lists this clonotype with many counts. This chain links TRBV5-1 with TRBJ2-5, with 7 bases matching TRBD1. Germline CDR1 reads SGHRS; CDR2 reads YFSETQ. V lost 4 bases to trimming and J lost 2 bases; unmatched junction nucleotides: 5. The CDR3 loop spans 14 amino acids. The DNA for the CDR3 is TGCGCCAGCAGCCCCGGGACAGTACAAGAGACCCAGTACTTC. Protein: CASSPGTVQETQYF.

The table lists this clonotype with many counts. V gene TRBV25-1 combines with J gene TRBJ2-7; 11 bases are a match to TRBD1. V lost 4 bases and J lost 7; bases outside the gene matches: 3. The V gene's germline CDR1 is MGHDK and CDR2 SYGVNS. The CDR3 has 13 amino acids. The CDR3 nucleotides are TGTGCCAGCAGTGCGGGGACAGGGGGTGAGCAGTACTTC. Protein product: CASSAGTGGEQYF.

This sequence joins TRBV10-3 and TRBJ2-3; the match to TRBD2 covers 13 bases. V was pared by 3 bases and J by 5 bases, with 5 bases of the junction left unmatched. The CDR3 covers 16 residues. Germline values: CDR1 ENHRY, CDR2 SYGVKD. The CDR3 bases are TGTGCCATCAGTGATTCACTAGCGGGAGGGGTAGATACGCAGTATTTT. It encodes CAISDSLAGGVDTQYF.

This clonotype has a handful of counts. The chain joins TRBV18 to TRBJ2-7, with D tentatively TRBD1 (6 bases). Germline assignment: CDR1 KGHSH and CDR2 LQKENI. Trimming left V 6 bases short and J 2 bases short, with 20 bases between. This CDR3 spans 16 amino acids. The CDR3 protein is CASSQVAGQTTYEQYF. CDR3 DNA: TGTGCCAGCTCGCAAGTAGCTGGACAGACTACCTACGAGCAGTACTTC.

The sample holds a few counts of this clonotype. The chain links TRBV6-1 to TRBJ1-1; 8 nucleotides match TRBD1. CDR1 is MNHNS, CDR2 SASEGT, per germline. This CDR3 comprises 13 residues. V shed 3 bases and J 11 bases; nucleotides not matched to a gene: 8. CDR3 DNA: TGTGCCAGCAGTGACCTACAGGGGGAATACGCTTTCTTT. Its translation: CASSDLQGEYAFF.

This clonotype showed up just a few times. The gene calls are TRBV12-3 or TRBV12-4 and TRBJ1-1; D possibly corresponds to TRBD1 (5 bases). The CDR3 has 15 amino acids. Trimming shortened V by 6 bases and J by 6 bases, and 20 bases separated the two germline ends. CDR3 DNA: TGTGCCAGCAGCTCAACGAGCAGGGCAGAGGCTGAAGCTTTCTTT. It codes for CASSSTSRAEAEAFF.